The entry below describes one T cell receptor beta chain. The data were obtained in a study of blood T cell repertoires in COVID-19. Overall study context: Some COVID-19 samples were acute and others convalescent; all came from the United States, Italy and Spain. The analysed material was cDNA or gDNA that came from T cells, B-cell-depleted T cells, or PBMCs.

CDR3 size: 14 residues. Unmatched junction bases numbered 8, after V lost 1 base and J lost 11 bases. CDR1 is LNHNV, CDR2 YYDKDF, per germline (reference sequence). Seattle participants joined during active infection and were tracked over time. TCRdb's table, derived via immunoSEQ multiplex PCR, lists solely in-frame clones and lacks some. The sample consists of more than 200,000 clones, roughly 80% of them appearing once. This clonotype was sampled from a woman older than 75 with COVID-19, enrolled during active disease. The sequenced sample consisted of peripheral blood. The chain has TRBV15 and TRBJ1-5, with 7 bases aligning to TRBD1. CDR3 sequence: CATSRGGDSHAQHF. The CDR3 nucleotides are TGTGCCACCAGCAGAGGGGGGGACAGTCACGCCCAGCATTTT.